The 24 T cell receptor beta chains below were found in one sample sequenced in a study of blood T cell repertoires in COVID-19. Generated by immunoSEQ multiplex PCR, the TCRdb table keeps only in-frame clones and is missing some. The table has 62,000 or so clones, about 88% seen once. The sample comprised peripheral blood. Every receptor here comes from a man between 45 and 60 years old with active COVID-19.

The CDR3 is CASSSDRANQPQHF. The CDR3 DNA sequence: TGTGCCAGCAGTTCGGACAGGGCCAATCAGCCCCAGCATTTT. The chain couples TRBV7-8 to TRBJ1-5, with TRBD1 matching over 8 bases. Trimming cost V 6 bases and J 3 bases; bases outside gene matches: 4. The V gene's germline CDR1 is SGHVS and CDR2 FQNEAQ. The CDR3 loop spans 14 amino acids. Together with reference TRBV7-8 and TRBJ1-5, the CDR3 gives the full variable domain: GAGVSQSPRYKVAKRGQDVALRCDPISGHVSLFWYQQALGQGPEFLTYFQNEAQLDKSGLPSDRFFAERPEGSVSTLKIQRTQQEDSAVYLCASSSDRANQPQHFGDGTRLSIL.

V is TRBV30 and J is TRBJ1-5; tentative D call: TRBD1 (6 bases). Trimming cost V 0 bases and J 4 bases, with 13 bases left between them. Germline-derived CDR1 and CDR2 are GTSNPN and SVGIG (reference sequence). This CDR3 has 15 amino acids. This CDR3 is CAWSVKGVRNQPQHF. As DNA, the CDR3 is TGTGCCTGGAGTGTAAAGGGGGTGAGGAATCAGCCCCAGCATTTT.

This clone appeared a single time. The chain combines TRBV5-4 with TRBJ2-3; D is perhaps TRBD2 (6 bases). Germline assignment: CDR1 SGHNT and CDR2 YYREEE (reference sequence). The V and J ends lost 0 bases and 4 bases respectively, with 9 bases between them. This CDR3 region has 14 residues. Here the CDR3 DNA reads TGTGCCAGCAGCTTGGGGCGGGGCGCAGATACGCAGTATTTT. Translating it yields CASSLGRGADTQYF. Variable domain in full (rest from reference TRBV5-4 and TRBJ2-3): ETGVTQSPTHLIKTRGQQVTLRCSSQSGHNTVSWYQQALGQGPQFIFQYYREEENGRGNFPPRFSGLQFPNYSSELNVNALELDDSALYLCASSLGRGADTQYFGPGTRLTVL.

This chain uses TRBV6-5 with TRBJ2-1; 10 bases agree with TRBD1. The CDR3 totals 15 residues. Germline CDR1 reads MNHEY; CDR2 reads SVGAGI. V gave up 3 bases and J gave up 9 bases; unmatched junction bases: 8. The CDR3 nucleotides read TGTGCCAGCAGTTATGCCGGGACAGGGGTTGCTGAGCAGTTCTTC. Encoded protein: CASSYAGTGVAEQFF.

The CDR3, as DNA: TGTGCCAGCAGCTTGCCTCTTTCGAAACAGGGGGAAAAACTGTTTTTT. Encoded protein: CASSLPLSKQGEKLFF. The chain uses TRBV5-6 and TRBJ1-4, with TRBD1 identical over 7 bases. Germline CDR1 SGHDT, CDR2 YYEEEE. V shed 1 base, J shed 8 bases, and the junction held 11 bases outside the gene matches. This CDR3 has 16 amino acids.

This chain uses TRBV11-2 with TRBJ2-7; the D is unclear. CDR3 length equals 16 residues. Germline-derived CDR1 and CDR2 are SGHAT and FQNNGV. With 3 bases removed from V and 2 bases from J, the gap between germline ends came to 17 bases. For the CDR3, the DNA is TGTGCCAGCAGCTTTTCGAGATCCACAGCAACCTACGAGCAGTACTTC. It yields the protein CASSFSRSTATYEQYF.

The CDR3 region is CASGLVVIGGTLETQYF. CDR3 coding DNA: TGTGCTAGTGGTTTGGTAGTCATCGGCGGTACCTTAGAGACCCAGTACTTC. The J gene is TRBJ2-5, the V gene TRBV12-5, with D uncertain. The CDR3 consists of 17 residues. Deletions cut 0 bases from V and 4 bases from J, with 18 bases between. Germline V gives CDR1 LGHNT, CDR2 FRNRAP.

The gene calls are TRBV6-1 and TRBJ1-6; D ambiguous. The germline CDR1 and CDR2 sequences are MNHNS and SASEGT. With 0 bases removed from V and 6 bases from J, the gap between germline ends came to 3 bases. This CDR3 is 13 amino acids long. CDR3 coding DNA: TGTGCCAGCAGTGAAGCCTTTAATTCACCCCTCCACTTT. It codes for CASSEAFNSPLHF.

The rearrangement links TRBV29-1 to TRBJ1-1, with 7 nucleotides matching TRBD1. CDR1 is SQVTM, CDR2 ANQGSEA, per germline. The CDR3 is 12 residues long. Trimming at V came to 7 bases and at J to 1 base, leaving 3 bases not matched to a gene. The CDR3 sequence: CSAGQENTEAFF. CDR3 sequence (DNA): TGCAGCGCCGGACAGGAGAACACTGAAGCTTTCTTT. Looking up the rest from reference TRBV29-1 and TRBJ1-1 gives the full variable domain: SAVISQKPSRDICQRGTSLTIQCQVDSQVTMMFWYRQQPGQSLTLIATANQGSEATYESGFVIDKFPISRPNLTFSTLTVSNMSPEDSSIYLCSAGQENTEAFFGQGTRLTVV.

The chain is built from TRBV9 and TRBJ2-1; possible D gene TRBD2, 5 bases. Per the germline V gene, CDR1 is SGDLS and CDR2 is YYNGEE. The CDR3 sequence is 14 residues long. V was clipped by 2 bases and J by 5 bases, with 11 bases between them. The CDR3 sequence: CASSVGNGDNEQFF. The CDR3 nucleotides are TGTGCCAGCAGCGTTGGGAACGGGGACAATGAGCAGTTCTTC.

The chain uses TRBV15 and TRBJ1-2, with 12 bases aligning to TRBD1. With 0 bases clipped from V and 5 bases from J, the junction kept 7 bases outside the gene matches. Germline CDR1 is LNHNV and CDR2 is YYDKDF (reference sequence). The length of the CDR3 is 17 residues. CDR3 loop: CATSRDMGQGAVYGYTF. The CDR3 DNA reads TGTGCCACCAGCAGAGATATGGGACAGGGGGCTGTATATGGCTACACCTTC.

The rearrangement joins TRBV15 to TRBJ1-2, with 10 positions matching TRBD1. CDR3 length: 15 residues. Trimming removed 3 bases from V and 4 bases from J; junction bases left unmatched: 5. Germline CDR1 reads LNHNV; CDR2 reads YYDKDF (reference sequence). As DNA, the CDR3 is TGTGCCACCAGCAGCGGACAGGGGGAGGCCTATGGCTACACCTTC. Amino acids: CATSSGQGEAYGYTF.

The rearrangement links TRBV30 to TRBJ1-5; D possibly corresponds to TRBD1 (5 bases). CDR1 and CDR2 from the germline V gene are GTSNPN and SVGIG (reference sequence). V was clipped by 2 bases and J by 1 base, with 6 bases between them. The CDR3 is 13 amino acids. CDR3 DNA sequence: TGTGCCTGGAGTCAGGGAAGCAATCAGCCCCAGCATTTT. As protein: CAWSQGSNQPQHF.

The J gene is TRBJ1-1, the V gene TRBV5-1; TRBD1 aligns across 7 bases. V dropped 3 bases and J dropped 4; count of bases not matched to a gene: 6. This CDR3 is 14 amino acids long. The germline V gene has CDR1 SGHRS and CDR2 YFSETQ. CDR3 in DNA: TGCGCCAGCAGCTCAACAGGGGCCGCCACTGAAGCTTTCTTT. It codes for CASSSTGAATEAFF.

The V gene is TRBV24-1, the J gene TRBJ1-1; possibly TRBD1 for D (6 bases). The CDR3 loop spans 13 amino acids. Germline CDR1 KGHDR, CDR2 SFDVKD. V dropped 9 bases and J dropped 2 bases, with 12 bases sitting between them. The chain's CDR3 is CATPGQPNTEAFF. The DNA for the CDR3 is TGTGCCACCCCCGGACAGCCTAACACTGAAGCTTTCTTT.

V and J are TRBV6-1 and TRBJ1-1; D possibly corresponds to TRBD1 (5 bases). The CDR3 is made up of 12 amino acids. Germline V CDR1 and CDR2: MNHNS, SASEGT. Trimming took off 3 bases at V and 9 bases at J, with 11 bases between the two ends. Here the CDR3 DNA reads TGTGCCAGCAGTGATACGGCAGGGAAAGCTTTCTTT. Translation: CASSDTAGKAFF.

This rearrangement joins TRBV3-1 (or the pseudogene TRBV3-2) to TRBJ1-1, with TRBD1 as a possible D gene (5 bases). This CDR3 has 14 amino acids. V dropped 0 bases and J dropped 4 bases, with 9 bases sitting between them. The V gene's germline CDR1 is LGHDT and CDR2 YNNKEL (reference sequence). The CDR3, as DNA: TGTGCCAGCAGCCAAGATCGAAGGGGCACTGAAGCTTTCTTT. It yields the protein CASSQDRRGTEAFF.

The V and J genes are TRBV5-6 and TRBJ1-1, with 7 positions matching TRBD1. The CDR3 extends over 14 amino acids. Germline V lookup: CDR1 SGHDT, CDR2 YYEEEE. Unmatched junction bases numbered 3, after V lost 0 bases and J lost 4 bases. The DNA of the CDR3 is TGTGCCAGCAGCTTGGTGGCAGGGGGCACTGAAGCTTTCTTT. It encodes CASSLVAGGTEAFF.

The chain couples TRBV5-4 to TRBJ1-2, with 11 bases that match TRBD1. Germline CDR1 is SGHNT and CDR2 is YYREEE (reference sequence). After removal of 1 base from V and 4 bases from J, the junction contained 3 bases not matched to a gene. The CDR3 consists of 15 residues. As DNA, the CDR3 is TGTGCCAGCAGCTTGCGGACAGGGGGCATCTATGGCTACACCTTC. Protein sequence: CASSLRTGGIYGYTF. Variable domain in full (rest from reference TRBV5-4 and TRBJ1-2): ETGVTQSPTHLIKTRGQQVTLRCSSQSGHNTVSWYQQALGQGPQFIFQYYREEENGRGNFPPRFSGLQFPNYSSELNVNALELDDSALYLCASSLRTGGIYGYTFGSGTRLTVV.

The chain has TRBV7-6 and TRBJ2-3; 8 bases line up with TRBD2. The CDR3 runs 17 residues. Germline values: CDR1 SGHVS, CDR2 FNYEAQ. The J segment lost 3 bases and the V segment lost 4 bases, leaving 12 bases of the junction unmatched. The CDR3 region has the DNA TGTGCCAGCAGCTCGGGGGGGGGAGTGACTTTAACAGATACGCAGTATTTT. This translates into CASSSGGGVTLTDTQYF. Combining the CDR3 with reference TRBV7-6 and TRBJ2-3 gives the whole variable domain GAGVSQSPRYKVTKRGQDVALRCDPISGHVSLYWYRQALGQGPEFLTYFNYEAQQDKSGLPNDRFSAERPEGSISTLTIQRTEQRDSAMYRCASSSGGGVTLTDTQYFGPGTRLTVL.

The V and J genes are TRBV5-4 and TRBJ1-1; 7 bases match TRBD1. This CDR3 spans 14 amino acids. The germline gives CDR1 SGHNT, CDR2 YYREEE (reference sequence). Unmatched junction bases numbered 6, after V lost 4 bases and J lost 3 bases. This CDR3 is CASSLQGRYTEAFF. The DNA of the CDR3 is TGTGCCAGCAGCCTACAGGGGCGTTACACTGAAGCTTTCTTT.

The J gene is TRBJ1-1, the V gene TRBV2, with 9 bases that match TRBD1. CDR3 length: 14 amino acids. The germline V gene encodes CDR1 SNHLY and CDR2 FYNNEI. The junction had 6 bases not matched to a gene; V was cut back by 6 bases and J by 4 bases. CDR3 loop: CASRGTGLGTEAFF. The CDR3 coding sequence is TGTGCCAGCAGGGGGACAGGGCTTGGCACTGAAGCTTTCTTT.

The chain combines TRBV30 with TRBJ1-2; D not resolved. The CDR3 sequence is 11 residues long. From germline, CDR1 is GTSNPN and CDR2 SVGIG (reference sequence). The CDR3 here is CTGWGDYGYTF. The DNA of the CDR3 is TGTACCGGGTGGGGAGACTATGGCTACACCTTC. The whole variable domain, filled in from reference TRBV30 and TRBJ1-2, reads SQTIHQWPATLVQPVGSPLSLECTVEGTSNPNLYWYRQAAGRGLQLLFYSVGIGQISSEVPQNLSASRPQDRQFILSSKKLLLSDSGFYLCTGWGDYGYTFGSGTRLTVV.

The rearrangement uses TRBV7-9 and TRBJ2-1, with 13 bases lining up with TRBD2. CDR3 length: 17 amino acids. V was clipped by 1 base and J by 8 bases; unmatched bases: 8. CDR1 is SEHNR, CDR2 FQNEAQ, per germline (reference sequence). The CDR3 bases are TGTGCCAGCAGCTTAGGGCGGACTAGCGGGGGTGGGGATGAGCAGTTCTTC. Translation: CASSLGRTSGGGDEQFF.